Listed below are T cell receptor beta chains from one sample, sequenced in a study of breast tumors, draining lymph nodes, adjacent tissues. TCRdb used MiXCR to reprocess the multiplex PCR reads, holding one entry per CDR3 protein. The sample has approximately 280,000 distinct CDR3 sequences, more than 30% seen once. Sequencing was performed on axillary lymph node tissue. Every receptor here comes from a female donor with breast cancer. Some clones in this sample may be carry-over from other donors' samples. Each CDR3 is given with its conserved first and last residue. A D gene is named only where the DNA matches it firmly. Only some rows state a clone size, as once, few, many or a class for expanded clones.

TRBD1,TRBJ2-3,TRBV6-5,many,TGTGCCAGCAGTTCGATACAGGGGGCAGGCGCAGATACGCAGTATTTT,CASSSIQGAGADTQYF
TRBD1,TRBJ1-5,TRBV19,.,TGTGCCAGTAGTATAAGGGGGACAGGGGTTTACAATCAGCCCCAGCATTTT,CASSIRGTGVYNQPQHF
TRBD2,TRBJ2-5,TRBV18,.,TGTGCCAGCTCCCGGGAGGGGTCAAAGGAGACCCAGTACTTC,CASSREGSKETQYF
.,TRBJ2-1,TRBV7-6,.,TGTGCCAGCAGCTTTAGCAGGAACTACAATGAGCAGTTCTTC,CASSFSRNYNEQFF
.,TRBJ2-6,TRBV15,many,TGTGCCACCAGCAGAGATAACAGAGCCTCTGGGGCCAACGTCCTGACTTTC,CATSRDNRASGANVLTF
.,TRBJ2-3,TRBV18,.,TGTGCCAGCTCACCCGACCTAAGCGCGGGAGATACGCAGTATTTT,CASSPDLSAGDTQYF
.,TRBJ1-3,TRBV29-1,many,TGCAGCGTTGAACCCCTCGGGACTCTCTCTGGAAACACCATATATTTT,CSVEPLGTLSGNTIYF
.,TRBJ1-4,TRBV2,.,TGTGCCATGCGCCAAGGGGGTACTGAAAAACTGTTTTTT,CAMRQGGTEKLFF
TRBD1,TRBJ2-1,TRBV5-1,few,TGCGCCAGCAGCCCACGGGACAGGGGTACTCGAGAGCAGTTCTTC,CASSPRDRGTREQFF
TRBD1,TRBJ1-5,TRBV18,few,TGTGCCAGCTCACCTCAACAGGGGGGACAGCCCCAGCATTTT,CASSPQQGGQPQHF
.,TRBJ2-1,TRBV19,many,TGTGCCAGTAGTATAGGTCGTTACAATGAGCAGTTCTTC,CASSIGRYNEQFF
TRBD2,TRBJ2-2,TRBV7-2,many,TGTGCCAGCAGCTCAGGCCTGGCTAGCGGGAGTAGCACCGGGGAGCTGTTTTTT,CASSSGLASGSSTGELFF
TRBD2,TRBJ2-7,TRBV18,.,TGTGCCAGCTCACCACAGGGACTAGCGGGATACGAGCAGTACTTC,CASSPQGLAGYEQYF
.,TRBJ2-6,TRBV5-6,many,TGTGCCAGCAGTTTACGACGTGGGCAGGGCCTCTCTGGGGCCAACGTCCTGACTTTC,CASSLRRGQGLSGANVLTF
.,TRBJ2-5,TRBV12-3/TRBV12-4,.,TGTGCCAGCAGTTCAACTCAGGGGGGGACCCAGTACTTC,CASSSTQGGTQYF
TRBD2,TRBJ2-2,TRBV29-1,many,TGCAGCGTACGCAAACTAGCGGGAGGTGACCACGGGGAGCTGTTTTTT,CSVRKLAGGDHGELFF
.,TRBJ2-3,TRBV20-1,many,TGCAGTGCTAGGCGGGACGTCGGCACAGATACGCAGTATTTT,CSARRDVGTDTQYF
TRBD1,TRBJ2-7,TRBV10-2,many,TGCGCCAGCAGTGACCAAGGGACAGGGGAACGCTACGAGCAGTACTTC,CASSDQGTGERYEQYF
.,TRBJ2-2,TRBV12-3/TRBV12-4,.,TGTGCCAACACGGACGGTAACACCGGGGAGCTGTTTTTT,CANTDGNTGELFF
.,TRBJ2-5,TRBV20-1,many,TGCAGTGCTGCACTCAACCTAGGAGGCGAGACCCAGTACTTC,CSAALNLGGETQYF
.,TRBJ2-1,TRBV7-6,many,TGTGCCAGCAGCTTATTTTTTGGGGAGGCGCAGTTCTTC,CASSLFFGEAQFF
TRBD2,TRBJ2-2,TRBV20-1,.,TGCAGTGCTAGCCCCGGACTAGCGGTTACCGGGGAGCTGTTTTTT,CSASPGLAVTGELFF
TRBD2,TRBJ2-7,TRBV12-3/TRBV12-4,.,TGTGCCAGCAGTTTTGGTTTGGGCGGGAGCTTATACGAGCAGTACTTC,CASSFGLGGSLYEQYF
.,TRBJ1-2,TRBV27,many,TGTGCCAGCAGTTTAGAAGGGACTTATGGCTACACCTTC,CASSLEGTYGYTF
.,TRBJ2-1,TRBV20-1,.,TGCAGTGCTAACAGGGTGGGTAATGAGCAGTTCTTC,CSANRVGNEQFF
.,TRBJ1-6,TRBV11-3,many,TGTGCCAGCCTAACAGGCATTAATTCACCCCTCCACTTT,CASLTGINSPLHF
.,TRBJ1-3,TRBV18,few,TGTGCCAGCTCACTTTATAGACCGGGAAACACCATATATTTT,CASSLYRPGNTIYF
TRBD2,TRBJ2-7,TRBV4-1,.,TGCGCCAGCAGCCAGATAGCGGGAGTATCCTACGAGCAGTACTTC,CASSQIAGVSYEQYF
.,TRBJ2-1,TRBV7-3,many,TGTGCCAGCAGCTTAAACGTAGGGCTTAGCTCCTACAATGAGCAGTTCTTC,CASSLNVGLSSYNEQFF
TRBD2,TRBJ2-2,TRBV20-1,many,TGCAGTGCTAGCCGAGCGGGGGATGTTAAGGGGGAGCTGTTTTTT,CSASRAGDVKGELFF
.,TRBJ2-1,TRBV7-2,many,TGTGCCAGCAGCTCAACCAAAGGAGGCGGAGCCTACAATGAGCAGTTCTTC,CASSSTKGGGAYNEQFF
.,TRBJ2-5,TRBV3-1,.,TGTGCCAGCAGCCAGTCATCAGTTCAAGAGACCCAGTACTTC,CASSQSSVQETQYF
TRBD2,TRBJ2-1,TRBV29-1,.,TGCGGCGGAGGGACTAGCGGGAGGGCCTTGGATGAGCAGTTCTTC,CGGGTSGRALDEQFF
.,TRBJ1-5,TRBV4-2,many,TGTGCCAGCAGCCAAGGGGTGACTCAGCCCCAGCATTTT,CASSQGVTQPQHF
.,TRBJ2-1,TRBV6-5,many,TGTGCCAGCAGTGGACAGCCCCTTTACGAGCAGTTCTTC,CASSGQPLYEQFF
TRBD1,TRBJ2-5,TRBV27,.,TGTGCCAGCAGTCCGACAGGGTCCCAAGAGACCCAGTACTTC,CASSPTGSQETQYF
.,TRBJ2-7,TRBV15,many,TGTGCCACCAGCAGAGATCAAAGCCTCCCTCACGAGCAGTACTTC,CATSRDQSLPHEQYF
TRBD2,TRBJ2-1,TRBV3-1,few,TGTGCCAGCAGCCAACTACTAGCGGGAGGAAATGAGCAGTTCTTC,CASSQLLAGGNEQFF
.,TRBJ1-4,TRBV11-3,.,TGTGCCAGCAGCTTAGGAGCGGGAAATGAAAAACTGTTTTTT,CASSLGAGNEKLFF
.,TRBJ2-7,TRBV12-3/TRBV12-4,many,TGTGCCAGCAGTTCGACTGGGGGGAGGCGCTACGAGCAGTACTTC,CASSSTGGRRYEQYF